This T cell receptor (beta chain) originates from a study of T-cell reconstitution after alpha-beta-depleted transplantation in children. Unique molecular identifiers were used to barcode this TCRbeta library. TCRdb reanalysed the PCR reads using MiXCR and keeps one entry per CDR3 protein. The data hold over 550,000 distinct CDR3 sequences, with 10% to 13% observed a single time. In germline, CDR1 is LNHDA, CDR2 SQIVND (reference sequence). CDR3 size: 17 residues. V lost 5 bases and J lost 1, with 18 bases in between. The origin of this receptor is a human donor who donated a stem cell graft to a child with acute myeloid leukemia. Source: PBMCs from the stem cell graft donor, taken from the stem cell graft. The chain employs TRBV19 and TRBJ2-1; D might be TRBD1 (5 bases). CDR3 sequence reads: CASSVWGQRRSYNEQFF. The CDR3 nucleotides are TGTGCCAGTAGTGTCTGGGGCCAGCGTAGGTCCTACAATGAGCAGTTCTTC.